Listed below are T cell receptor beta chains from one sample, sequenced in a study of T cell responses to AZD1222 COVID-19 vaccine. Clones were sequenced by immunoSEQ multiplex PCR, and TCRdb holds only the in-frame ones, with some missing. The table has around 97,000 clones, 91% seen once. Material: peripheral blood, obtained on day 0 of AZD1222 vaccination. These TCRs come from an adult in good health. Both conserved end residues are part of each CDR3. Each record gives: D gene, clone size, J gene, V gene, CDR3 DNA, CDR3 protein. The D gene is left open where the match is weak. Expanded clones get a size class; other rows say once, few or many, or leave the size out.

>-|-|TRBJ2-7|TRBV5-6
TGTGCCAGCAGCTTGGCTCAGGGCAGTCACGAGCAGTACTTC
CASSLAQGSHEQYF
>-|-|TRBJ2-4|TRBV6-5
TGTGCCAGCAGTCCCAGGGACATATCCAAAAACATTCAGTACTTC
CASSPRDISKNIQYF
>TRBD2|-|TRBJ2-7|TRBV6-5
TGTGCCAGCAGCCGACTAGCGGGAAGCTCCTACGAGCAGTACTTC
CASSRLAGSSYEQYF
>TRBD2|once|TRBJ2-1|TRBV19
TGTGCCAGTAGTAACAAGCGGGAGGGCCACAATGAGCAGTTCTTC
CASSNKREGHNEQFF
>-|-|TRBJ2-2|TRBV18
TGTGCCAGCTCACGGGAGGCCGGGGAGCTGTTTTTT
CASSREAGELFF
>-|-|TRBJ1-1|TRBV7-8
TGTGCCAGCAGCTTAGGTTGGGGGCGGTCCTATAACACTGAAGCTTTCTTT
CASSLGWGRSYNTEAFF
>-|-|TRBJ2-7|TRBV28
TGTGCCAGCAGTTTCGGGGCAGGGTCGGGCGAGCAGTACTTC
CASSFGAGSGEQYF
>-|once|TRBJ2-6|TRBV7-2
TGTGCCAGCAGCACCTACTCTGGGGCCAACGTCCTGACTTTC
CASSTYSGANVLTF
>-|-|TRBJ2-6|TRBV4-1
TGCGCCAGCAGCCAAGAGGGGGCTAGGCCTGGGGCCAACGTCCTGACTTTC
CASSQEGARPGANVLTF
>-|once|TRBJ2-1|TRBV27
TGTGCCAGCAGAGGGCGGCCTTCCTACAATGAGCAGTTCTTC
CASRGRPSYNEQFF
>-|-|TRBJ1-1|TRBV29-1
TGCAGCGTTGATAAGGACACTGAAGCTTTCTTT
CSVDKDTEAFF
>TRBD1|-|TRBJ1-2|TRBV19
TGTGCCAGTAGGGAGCTTACAGGGGGCTTCTATGGCTACACCTTC
CASRELTGGFYGYTF
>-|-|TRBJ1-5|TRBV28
TGTGCCAGCCTTCGGGGTGGGAGCAATCAGCCCCAGCATTTT
CASLRGGSNQPQHF
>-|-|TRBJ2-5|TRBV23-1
TGCGCCAGCAGTCAATCTTCAGGGGCTGGTTATGAGACCCAGTACTTC
CASSQSSGAGYETQYF
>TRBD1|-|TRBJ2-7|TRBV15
TGTGCCACCAGCAGGCCGGGACAGGGGACCGAGCAGTACTTC
CATSRPGQGTEQYF
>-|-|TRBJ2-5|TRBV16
TGTGCCAGCAGCGAGGGGACCCGAGAGACCCAGTACTTC
CASSEGTRETQYF
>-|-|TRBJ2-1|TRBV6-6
TGTGCCAGCAGTTACTCGAGGGGAGGTTCCTACAATGAGCAGTTCTTC
CASSYSRGGSYNEQFF
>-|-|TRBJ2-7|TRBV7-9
TGTGCCAGCAGCTTAGAATCGGCGCGGTCCTACGAGCAGTACTTC
CASSLESARSYEQYF
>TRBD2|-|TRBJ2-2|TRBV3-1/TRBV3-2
TGTGCCAGCAGCCCGATCCCCGGGGGGAGGAACACCGGGGAGCTGTTTTTT
CASSPIPGGRNTGELFF
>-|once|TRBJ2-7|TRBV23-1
TGCGCCAGCAGTCAATATGATAAGCCAGGGAACTACGAGCAGTACTTC
CASSQYDKPGNYEQYF
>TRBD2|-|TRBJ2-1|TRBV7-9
TGTGCCAGCAGCGAAGGGACTAGCTCCCCACGTGAGCAGTTCTTC
CASSEGTSSPREQFF
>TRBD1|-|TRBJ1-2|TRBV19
TGTGCCAGTAGTATAGGACAGGGGCAAAACTATGGCTACACCTTC
CASSIGQGQNYGYTF
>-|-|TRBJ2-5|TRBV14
TGTGCCAGCAGCTACCTCCTAGGGGCCCGTCTGGGCGAGACCCAGTACTTC
CASSYLLGARLGETQYF
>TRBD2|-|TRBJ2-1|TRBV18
TGTGCCAGCCTAAGCGGGGCGAGCTCCTACAATGAGCAGTTCTTC
CASLSGASSYNEQFF